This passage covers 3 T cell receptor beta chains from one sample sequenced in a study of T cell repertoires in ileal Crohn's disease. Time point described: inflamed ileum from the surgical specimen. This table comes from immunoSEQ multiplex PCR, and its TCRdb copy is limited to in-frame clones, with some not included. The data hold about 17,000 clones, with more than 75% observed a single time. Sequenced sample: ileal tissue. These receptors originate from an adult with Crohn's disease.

CDR3 residues: CASSIDRDQPQHF. Here the CDR3 DNA reads TGTGCCAGTAGTATAGACAGGGATCAGCCCCAGCATTTT. The rearrangement links TRBV19 to TRBJ1-5; TRBD1 is a possible D gene (5 bases). V dropped 0 bases and J dropped 5 bases, with 5 bases sitting between them. Per the germline V gene, CDR1 is LNHDA and CDR2 is SQIVND (reference sequence). The CDR3 consists of 13 residues. The full variable domain, rest sourced from reference TRBV19 and TRBJ1-5, is DGGITQSPKYLFRKEGQNVTLSCEQNLNHDAMYWYRQDPGQGLRLIYYSQIVNDFQKGDIAEGYSVSREKKESFPLTVTSAQKNPTAFYLCASSIDRDQPQHFGDGTRLSIL.

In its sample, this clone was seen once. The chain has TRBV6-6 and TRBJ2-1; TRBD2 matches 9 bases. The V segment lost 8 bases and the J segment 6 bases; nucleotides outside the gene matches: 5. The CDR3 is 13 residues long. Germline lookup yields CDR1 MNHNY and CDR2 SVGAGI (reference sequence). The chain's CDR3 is CASSQTSGNEQFF. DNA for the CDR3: TGTGCCAGCTCCCAGACTAGCGGCAATGAGCAGTTCTTC.

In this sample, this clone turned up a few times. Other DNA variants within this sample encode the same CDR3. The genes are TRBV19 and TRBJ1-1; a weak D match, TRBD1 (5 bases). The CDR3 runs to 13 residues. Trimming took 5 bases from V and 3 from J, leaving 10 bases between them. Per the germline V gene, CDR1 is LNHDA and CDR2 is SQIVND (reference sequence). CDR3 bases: TGTGCCAGTAGTGTAAAAGGGGACACTGAAGCTTTCTTT. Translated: CASSVKGDTEAFF.